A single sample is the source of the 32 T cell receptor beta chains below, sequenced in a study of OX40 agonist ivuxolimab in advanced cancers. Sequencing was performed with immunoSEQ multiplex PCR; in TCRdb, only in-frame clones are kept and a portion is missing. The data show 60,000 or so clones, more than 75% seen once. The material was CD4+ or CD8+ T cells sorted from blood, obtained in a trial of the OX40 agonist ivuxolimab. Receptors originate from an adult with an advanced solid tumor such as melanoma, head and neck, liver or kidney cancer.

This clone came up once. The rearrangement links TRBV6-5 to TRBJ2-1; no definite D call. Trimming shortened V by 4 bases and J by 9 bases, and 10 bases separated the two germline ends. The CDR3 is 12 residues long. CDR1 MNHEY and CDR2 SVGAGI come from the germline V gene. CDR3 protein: CASSFLGTEQFF. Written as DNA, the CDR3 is TGTGCCAGCAGTTTTTTGGGCACTGAGCAGTTCTTC.

The CDR3: CAWSASGKPQHF. CDR3 sequence (DNA): TGTGCCTGGAGTGCCTCAGGGAAGCCCCAGCATTTT. The gene calls are TRBV30 and TRBJ1-5; D is perhaps TRBD1 (5 bases). V was shortened by 1 base and J by 8 bases, with 9 bases between the two germline ends. Per germline, CDR1 GTSNPN and CDR2 SVGIG (reference sequence). This CDR3 spans 12 amino acids.

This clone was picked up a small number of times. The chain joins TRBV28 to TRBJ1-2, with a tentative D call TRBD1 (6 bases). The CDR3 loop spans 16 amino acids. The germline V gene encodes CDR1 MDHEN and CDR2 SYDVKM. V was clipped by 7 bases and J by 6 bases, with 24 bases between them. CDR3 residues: CASTGQRISSPNGYTF. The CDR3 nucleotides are TGTGCCAGCACCGGACAGCGCATAAGCTCGCCAAATGGCTACACCTTC.

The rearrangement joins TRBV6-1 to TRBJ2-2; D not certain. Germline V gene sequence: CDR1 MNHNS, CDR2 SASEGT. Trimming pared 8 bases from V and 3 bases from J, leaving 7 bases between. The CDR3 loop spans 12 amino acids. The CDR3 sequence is CASGSYTGELFF. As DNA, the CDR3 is TGTGCCAGCGGTAGTTACACCGGGGAGCTGTTTTTT.

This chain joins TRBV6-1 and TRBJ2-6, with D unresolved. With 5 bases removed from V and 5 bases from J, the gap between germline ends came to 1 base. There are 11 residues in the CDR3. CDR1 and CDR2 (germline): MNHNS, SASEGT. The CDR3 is CASSWANVLTF. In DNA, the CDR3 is TGTGCCAGCAGTTGGGCCAACGTCCTGACTTTC.

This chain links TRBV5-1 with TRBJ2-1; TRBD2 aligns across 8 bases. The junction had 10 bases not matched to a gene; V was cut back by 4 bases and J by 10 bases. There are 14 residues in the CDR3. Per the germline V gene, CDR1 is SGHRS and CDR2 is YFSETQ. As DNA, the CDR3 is TGCGCCAGCAGCCCGACTAGCGAACTGGGAGAGCAGTTCTTC. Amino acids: CASSPTSELGEQFF.

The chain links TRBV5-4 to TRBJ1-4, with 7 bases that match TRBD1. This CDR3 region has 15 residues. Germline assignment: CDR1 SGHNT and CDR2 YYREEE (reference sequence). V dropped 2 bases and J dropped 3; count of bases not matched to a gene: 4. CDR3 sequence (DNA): TGTGCCAGCAGCTTTTCGGGACAGCCTAATGAAAAACTGTTTTTT. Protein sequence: CASSFSGQPNEKLFF.

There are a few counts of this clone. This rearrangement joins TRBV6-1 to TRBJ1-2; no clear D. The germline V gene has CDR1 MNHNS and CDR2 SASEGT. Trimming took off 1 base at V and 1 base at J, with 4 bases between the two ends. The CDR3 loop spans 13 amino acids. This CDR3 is CASSEGINYGYTF. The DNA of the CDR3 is TGTGCCAGCAGTGAAGGGATTAACTATGGCTACACCTTC.

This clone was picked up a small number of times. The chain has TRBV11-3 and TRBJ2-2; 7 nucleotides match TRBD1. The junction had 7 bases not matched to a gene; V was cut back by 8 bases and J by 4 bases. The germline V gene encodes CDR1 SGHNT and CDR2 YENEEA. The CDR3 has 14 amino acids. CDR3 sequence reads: CASSTGAGTGELFF. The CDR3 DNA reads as TGTGCCAGCTCAACAGGGGCAGGCACCGGGGAGCTGTTTTTT.

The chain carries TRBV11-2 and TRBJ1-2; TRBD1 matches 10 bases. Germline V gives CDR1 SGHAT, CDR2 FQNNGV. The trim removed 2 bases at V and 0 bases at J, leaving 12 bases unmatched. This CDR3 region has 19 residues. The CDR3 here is CASSLIFRQGATANYGYTF. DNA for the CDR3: TGTGCCAGCAGCTTAATTTTCCGACAGGGGGCGACGGCTAACTATGGCTACACCTTC.

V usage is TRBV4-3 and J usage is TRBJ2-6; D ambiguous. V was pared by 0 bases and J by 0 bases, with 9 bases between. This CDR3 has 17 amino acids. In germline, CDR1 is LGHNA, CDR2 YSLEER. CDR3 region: CASSQDVHFSGANVLTF. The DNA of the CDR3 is TGCGCCAGCAGCCAAGATGTTCATTTCTCTGGGGCCAACGTCCTGACTTTC.

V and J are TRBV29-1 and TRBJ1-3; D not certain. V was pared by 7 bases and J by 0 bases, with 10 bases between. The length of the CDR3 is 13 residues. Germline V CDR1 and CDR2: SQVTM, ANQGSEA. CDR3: CSAALSSGNTIYF. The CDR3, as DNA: TGCAGCGCCGCATTGAGCTCTGGAAACACCATATATTTT.

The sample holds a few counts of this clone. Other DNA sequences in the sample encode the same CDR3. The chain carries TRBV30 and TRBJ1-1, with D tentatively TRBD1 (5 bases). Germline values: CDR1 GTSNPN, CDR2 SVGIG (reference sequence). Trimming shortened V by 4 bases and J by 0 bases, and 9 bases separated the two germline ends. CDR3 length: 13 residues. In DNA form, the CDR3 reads TGTGCCTGGAATCGGGGGTTGAACACTGAAGCTTTCTTT. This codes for CAWNRGLNTEAFF.

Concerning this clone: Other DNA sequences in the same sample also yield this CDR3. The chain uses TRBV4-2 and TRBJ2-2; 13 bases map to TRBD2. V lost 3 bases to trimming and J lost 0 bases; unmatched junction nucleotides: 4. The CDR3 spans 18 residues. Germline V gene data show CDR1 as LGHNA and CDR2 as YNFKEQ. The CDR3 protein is CASSQGLAGSANTGELFF. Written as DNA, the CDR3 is TGTGCCAGCAGCCAGGGACTAGCGGGGAGCGCGAACACCGGGGAGCTGTTTTTT.

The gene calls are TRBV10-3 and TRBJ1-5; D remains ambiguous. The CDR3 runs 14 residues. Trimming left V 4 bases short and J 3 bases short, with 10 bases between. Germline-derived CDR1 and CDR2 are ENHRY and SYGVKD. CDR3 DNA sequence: TGTGCCATCAGTGCCACGGAATTCAATCAGCCCCAGCATTTT. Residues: CAISATEFNQPQHF.

CDR3 protein: CATSRELAGGLIGETQYF. CDR3 DNA: TGTGCCACCAGCAGAGAGTTAGCGGGAGGGCTAATCGGAGAGACCCAGTACTTC. V usage is TRBV15 and J usage is TRBJ2-5; 11 bases align to TRBD2. The CDR3 totals 18 residues. CDR1 is LNHNV and CDR2 is YYDKDF in the germline V gene (reference sequence). Losses at the gene ends were 0 bases for V and 4 bases for J; bases not matched to a gene: 10.

The CDR3 sequence: CASSLVSGVGTDTQYF. The CDR3 DNA sequence: TGTGCCAGCAGCTTGGTTTCAGGGGTGGGCACAGATACGCAGTATTTT. The V call is TRBV5-8, the J call TRBJ2-3, with D perhaps matching TRBD1 (6 bases). V lost 0 bases and J 1 base, leaving 12 bases between the germline ends. The germline CDR1 and CDR2 sequences are SGHTS and YDEGEE. This CDR3 region has 16 residues.

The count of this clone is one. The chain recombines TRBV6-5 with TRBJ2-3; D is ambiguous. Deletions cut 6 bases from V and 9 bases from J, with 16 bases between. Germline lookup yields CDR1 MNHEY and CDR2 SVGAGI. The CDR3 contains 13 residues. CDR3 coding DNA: TGTGCCAGCAGACAACCGCAAGGAAGGACGCAGTATTTT. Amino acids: CASRQPQGRTQYF.

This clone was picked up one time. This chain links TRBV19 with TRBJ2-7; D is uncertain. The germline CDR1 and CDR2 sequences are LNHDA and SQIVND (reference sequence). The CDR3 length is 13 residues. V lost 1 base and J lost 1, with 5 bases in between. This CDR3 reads CASSIVGSYEQYF. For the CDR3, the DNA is TGTGCCAGTAGTATAGTTGGGTCCTACGAGCAGTACTTC.

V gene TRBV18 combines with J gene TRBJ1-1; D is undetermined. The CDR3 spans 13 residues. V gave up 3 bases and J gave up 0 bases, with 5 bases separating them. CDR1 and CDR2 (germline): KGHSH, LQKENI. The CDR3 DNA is TGTGCCAGCTCACCGATAATGAACACTGAAGCTTTCTTT. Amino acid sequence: CASSPIMNTEAFF.

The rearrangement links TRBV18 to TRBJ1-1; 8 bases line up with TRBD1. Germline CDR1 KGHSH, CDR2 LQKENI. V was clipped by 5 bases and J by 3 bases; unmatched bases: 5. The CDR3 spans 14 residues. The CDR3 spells CASSGTGWDTEAFF. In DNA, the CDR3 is TGTGCCAGCTCAGGGACAGGTTGGGACACTGAAGCTTTCTTT.

The CDR3 bases are TGTGCCTGGAGTGTTCGGACTAGCGGGATCCCAGATACGCAGTATTTT. Protein sequence: CAWSVRTSGIPDTQYF. This chain uses TRBV30 with TRBJ2-3; TRBD2 matches 12 bases. In germline, CDR1 is GTSNPN, CDR2 SVGIG (reference sequence). The CDR3 spans 16 residues. V lost 0 bases and J lost 4; bases outside the gene matches: 5.

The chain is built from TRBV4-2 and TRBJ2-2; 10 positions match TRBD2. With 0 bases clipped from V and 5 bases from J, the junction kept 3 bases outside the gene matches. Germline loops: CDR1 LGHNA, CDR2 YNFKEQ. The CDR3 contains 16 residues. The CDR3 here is CASSQEKLAGTGELFF. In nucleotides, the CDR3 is TGTGCCAGCAGCCAAGAAAAACTAGCGGGGACCGGGGAGCTGTTTTTT.

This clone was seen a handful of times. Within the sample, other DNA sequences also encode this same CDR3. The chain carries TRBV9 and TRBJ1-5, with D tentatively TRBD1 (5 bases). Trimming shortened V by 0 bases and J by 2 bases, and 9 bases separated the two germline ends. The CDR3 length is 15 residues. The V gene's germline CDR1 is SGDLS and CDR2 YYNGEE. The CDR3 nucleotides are TGTGCCAGCAGCGTAGATGGGGGAGGCAATCAGCCCCAGCATTTT. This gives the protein CASSVDGGGNQPQHF.

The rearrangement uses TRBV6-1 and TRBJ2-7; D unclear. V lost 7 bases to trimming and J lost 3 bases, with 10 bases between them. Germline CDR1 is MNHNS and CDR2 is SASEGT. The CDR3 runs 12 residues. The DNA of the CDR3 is TGTGCCAGCAACCCGGACGTCTACGAGCAGTACTTC. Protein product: CASNPDVYEQYF.

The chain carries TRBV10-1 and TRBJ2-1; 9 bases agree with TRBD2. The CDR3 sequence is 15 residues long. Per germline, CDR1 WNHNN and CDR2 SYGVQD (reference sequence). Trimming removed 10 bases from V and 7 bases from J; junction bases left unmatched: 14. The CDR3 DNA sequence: TGCGCCACCCGACAGGGTAATAGCGGGAGTAATGAGCAGTTCTTC. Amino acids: CATRQGNSGSNEQFF.

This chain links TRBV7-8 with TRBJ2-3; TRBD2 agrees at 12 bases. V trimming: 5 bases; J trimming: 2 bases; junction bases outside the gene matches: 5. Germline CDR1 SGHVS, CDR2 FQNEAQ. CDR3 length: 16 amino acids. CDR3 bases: TGTGCCAGCAGCCCGCGGACTAGCGGGGACACAGATACGCAGTATTTT. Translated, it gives CASSPRTSGDTDTQYF. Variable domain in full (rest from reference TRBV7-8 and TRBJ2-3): GAGVSQSPRYKVAKRGQDVALRCDPISGHVSLFWYQQALGQGPEFLTYFQNEAQLDKSGLPSDRFFAERPEGSVSTLKIQRTQQEDSAVYLCASSPRTSGDTDTQYFGPGTRLTVL.

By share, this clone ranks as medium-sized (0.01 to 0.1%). The CDR3 reads CASTGPGGEQYF. The CDR3 DNA reads as TGTGCCAGTACCGGGCCGGGAGGAGAGCAGTACTTC. The rearrangement joins TRBV28 to TRBJ2-7; 7 nucleotides agree with TRBD2. Germline V gene sequence: CDR1 MDHEN, CDR2 SYDVKM. There are 12 residues in the CDR3. With V trimmed by 9 bases and J by 7 bases, 9 bases remained unmatched.

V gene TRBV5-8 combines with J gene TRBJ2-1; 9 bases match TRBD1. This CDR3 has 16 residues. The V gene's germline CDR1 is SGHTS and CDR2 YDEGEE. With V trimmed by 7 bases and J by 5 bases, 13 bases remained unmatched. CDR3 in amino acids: CASSLRPGQGDNEQFF. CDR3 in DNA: TGTGCCAGCTCCCTGCGACCGGGACAGGGCGACAATGAGCAGTTCTTC.

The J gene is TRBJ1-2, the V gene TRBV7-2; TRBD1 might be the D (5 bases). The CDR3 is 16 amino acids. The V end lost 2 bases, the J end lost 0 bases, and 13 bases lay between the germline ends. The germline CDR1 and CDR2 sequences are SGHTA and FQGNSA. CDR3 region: CASSLNGGSANYGYTF. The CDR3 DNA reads TGTGCCAGCAGCTTAAACGGGGGGTCGGCTAACTATGGCTACACCTTC. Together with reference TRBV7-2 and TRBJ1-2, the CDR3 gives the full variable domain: GAGVSQSPSNKVTEKGKDVELRCDPISGHTALYWYRQSLGQGLEFLIYFQGNSAPDKSGLPSDRFSAERTGGSVSTLTIQRTQQEDSAVYLCASSLNGGSANYGYTFGSGTRLTVV.

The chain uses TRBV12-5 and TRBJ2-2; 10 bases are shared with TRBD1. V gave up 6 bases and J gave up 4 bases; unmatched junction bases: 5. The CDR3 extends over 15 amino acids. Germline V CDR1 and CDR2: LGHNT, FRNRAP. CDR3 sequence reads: CASGPGQGSTGELFF. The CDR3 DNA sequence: TGTGCTAGTGGACCGGGACAGGGGAGCACCGGGGAGCTGTTTTTT.

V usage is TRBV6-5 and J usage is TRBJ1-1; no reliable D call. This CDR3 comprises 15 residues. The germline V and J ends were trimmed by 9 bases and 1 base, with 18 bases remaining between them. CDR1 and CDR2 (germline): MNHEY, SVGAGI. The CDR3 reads CASQGETTPNTEAFF. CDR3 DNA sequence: TGTGCCAGTCAAGGTGAGACTACTCCGAACACTGAAGCTTTCTTT.